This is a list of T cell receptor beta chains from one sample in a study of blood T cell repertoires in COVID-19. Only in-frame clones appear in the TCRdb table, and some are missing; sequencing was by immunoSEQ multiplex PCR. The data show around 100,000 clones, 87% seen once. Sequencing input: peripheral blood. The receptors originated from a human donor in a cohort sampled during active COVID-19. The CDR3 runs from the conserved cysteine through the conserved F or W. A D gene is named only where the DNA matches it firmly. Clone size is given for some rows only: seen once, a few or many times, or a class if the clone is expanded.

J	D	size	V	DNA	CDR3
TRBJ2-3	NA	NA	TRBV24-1	TGTGCCACCAGTGACGTTGGTGGCGATACGCAGTATTTT	CATSDVGGDTQYF
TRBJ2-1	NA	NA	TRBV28	TGTGCCAGCAGATTACCGGGGTTGACCTACAATGAGCAGTTCTTC	CASRLPGLTYNEQFF
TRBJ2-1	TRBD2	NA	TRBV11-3	TGTGCCAGCAGCTTAGGGATTACTAGCGGGGGGGCCGATGAGCAGTTCTTC	CASSLGITSGGADEQFF
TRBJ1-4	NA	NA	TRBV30	TGTGCCTGGAACCTCGGGGTAGGAAGAACTAATGAAAAACTGTTTTTT	CAWNLGVGRTNEKLFF
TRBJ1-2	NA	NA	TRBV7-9	TGTGCCAGCAGCTTAGATTTCAGGGTAGGCTATGGCTACACCTTC	CASSLDFRVGYGYTF
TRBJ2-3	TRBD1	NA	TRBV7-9	TGTGCCAGCAGCCTCCAGACAGGGTCGGTACACACAGATACGCAGTATTTT	CASSLQTGSVHTDTQYF
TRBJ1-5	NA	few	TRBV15	TGTGCCACCAGCAGAAGACAGGCAAATCAGCCCCAGCATTTT	CATSRRQANQPQHF
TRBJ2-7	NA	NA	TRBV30	TGTGCCTGGAATCTGGGCCACGAGCAGTACTTC	CAWNLGHEQYF
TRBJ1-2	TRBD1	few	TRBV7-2	TGTGCCAGCAGCAATGCGGGACAGGGAAAGGGCTACACCTTC	CASSNAGQGKGYTF
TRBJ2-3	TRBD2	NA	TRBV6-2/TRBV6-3	TGTGCCAGCAGTTCTCTAGCGGGAGCTGGAACTACGCAGTATTTT	CASSSLAGAGTTQYF
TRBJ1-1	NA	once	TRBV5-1	TGCGCCAGCAGCCCGGACGGGGGGAACACTGAAGCTTTCTTT	CASSPDGGNTEAFF
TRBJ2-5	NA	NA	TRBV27	TGTGCCAGCAGTTTTGGGGGAGGGACCCAGTACTTC	CASSFGGGTQYF
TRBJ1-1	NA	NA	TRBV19	TGTGCCAGTAGTCTCGGACAGCAGAACACTGAAGCTTTCTTT	CASSLGQQNTEAFF
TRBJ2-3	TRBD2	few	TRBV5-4	TGTGCCAGCAGCCTCGGACTAGCGGGAGGAGGAGGCACAGATACGCAGTATTTT	CASSLGLAGGGGTDTQYF